This is a list of T cell receptor beta chains from one sample in a study of technical replicates of blood from a few donors. This table comes from immunoSEQ multiplex PCR, and its TCRdb copy is limited to in-frame clones, with some not included. Of roughly 79,000 clones listed, more than 90% are singletons. Sequencing was done on a sample of T cells isolated from PBMCs. Every receptor here comes from a human donor in good health. The CDR3 runs from the conserved cysteine through the conserved F or W. Each record gives: J gene, D gene, V gene, CDR3 protein. D genes are given only for firm matches.

j_call: TRBJ1-2; d_call: -; v_call: TRBV7-3; cdr3_aa: CASSLDSTNYGYTF
j_call: TRBJ1-4; d_call: -; v_call: TRBV27; cdr3_aa: CASRLNGVEKLFF
j_call: TRBJ2-2; d_call: -; v_call: TRBV7-3; cdr3_aa: CASSLAPGELFF
j_call: TRBJ2-7; d_call: -; v_call: TRBV10-2; cdr3_aa: CASVDYYEQYF
j_call: TRBJ1-5; d_call: -; v_call: TRBV19; cdr3_aa: CASSIRDNQPQHF
j_call: TRBJ2-1; d_call: TRBD2; v_call: TRBV5-3; cdr3_aa: CARSLEGTSVPNEQFF
j_call: TRBJ2-3; d_call: -; v_call: TRBV5-6; cdr3_aa: CASSPRRGSSTDTQYF
j_call: TRBJ1-1; d_call: -; v_call: TRBV29-1; cdr3_aa: CSVGEGQTEAFF
j_call: TRBJ2-6; d_call: -; v_call: TRBV4-2; cdr3_aa: CASSHVRRSSGANVLTF
j_call: TRBJ1-2; d_call: -; v_call: TRBV5-1; cdr3_aa: CASSLLHGTSYGYTF
j_call: TRBJ2-2; d_call: -; v_call: TRBV27; cdr3_aa: CASSIWGGGTGELFF
j_call: TRBJ1-1; d_call: TRBD1; v_call: TRBV9; cdr3_aa: CASRGGQGGQAFF
j_call: TRBJ2-2; d_call: -; v_call: TRBV7-3; cdr3_aa: CASSSGSGELFF
j_call: TRBJ2-1; d_call: -; v_call: TRBV29-1; cdr3_aa: CSVVNGINEQFF
j_call: TRBJ1-1; d_call: -; v_call: TRBV13; cdr3_aa: CASSLSREAFF
j_call: TRBJ1-2; d_call: -; v_call: TRBV30; cdr3_aa: CAQDSSFNYGYTF
j_call: TRBJ1-1; d_call: -; v_call: TRBV7-9; cdr3_aa: CASSFIGAANTEAFF
j_call: TRBJ2-3; d_call: -; v_call: TRBV11-3; cdr3_aa: CASSLGGSTDTQYF
j_call: TRBJ1-1; d_call: -; v_call: TRBV5-5; cdr3_aa: CASTTVPQVNTEAFF
j_call: TRBJ2-1; d_call: TRBD2; v_call: TRBV7-3; cdr3_aa: CASSWLAGGPGEQFF
j_call: TRBJ2-7; d_call: TRBD2; v_call: TRBV10-1; cdr3_aa: CASSEEREVVEQYF
j_call: TRBJ1-1; d_call: TRBD1; v_call: TRBV9; cdr3_aa: CASSGTGGTEAFF
j_call: TRBJ2-1; d_call: TRBD1; v_call: TRBV19; cdr3_aa: CASSRGTDEQFF
j_call: TRBJ1-4; d_call: -; v_call: TRBV9; cdr3_aa: CASSVEQGDKLFF
j_call: TRBJ2-2; d_call: -; v_call: TRBV6-5; cdr3_aa: CASSYSGAAGELFF
j_call: TRBJ1-5; d_call: -; v_call: TRBV30; cdr3_aa: CAWRGDNNQPQHF